This T cell receptor beta chain was obtained from a study of T cell changes during pregnancy in multiple sclerosis (dated by TCRdb to the late 2010s). General notes on the study: Changes in the T cell repertoire over the course of pregnancy were examined in this study in women with multiple sclerosis.

The junction carries 13 bases between V and J, which are trimmed by 7 bases and 7 bases respectively. The germline V gene encodes CDR1 SGHTA and CDR2 FQGNSA. The CDR3 runs 13 amino acids, cysteine and phenylalanine included. The kept DNA is CDR3 alone, 39 bases in frame from the first base. The method was the immunoSEQ multiplex PCR assay. The table was pulled from immuneACCESS by TCRdb, which kept in-frame rearrangements only. Such tables lose some clones; where checked, under half of the loss comes from unresolved V genes, and the rest has no known cause. The sample table holds 60,000 to 70,000 clones, of which about nine tenths were seen once. The leading ten clones occupy roughly 1.4% of the sample. For this clone: Its specific antigen is unknown. One base away there is no much larger clone; base qualities are not given.

The sequence was obtained from a female donor with multiple sclerosis, enrolled in a pregnancy study. The specimen was peripheral blood, collected in the second trimester of pregnancy. Recombination linked TRBV7-2 to TRBJ2-2; no D gene call is confident. The nucleotide sequence is TGTGCCAGCAACCAGATGGTGGTCGGGGAGCTGTTTTTT. This is translated as CASNQMVVGELFF.